What follows are 22 T cell receptor beta chains derived from one specimen sequenced in a study of T cell responses to AZD1222 COVID-19 vaccine. The data were produced by immunoSEQ multiplex PCR, yet TCRdb's version contains in-frame clones alone and is incomplete. Here the sample spans around 180,000 clones, 80% to 90% being singletons. Sequenced here: peripheral blood, sampled on day 0 of MenACWY control vaccination. The source is an adult in good health.

The chain recombines TRBV21-1 with TRBJ2-1; whether TRBD2, the table's D call, matches the DNA was not checked. TRBV21-1 is noted as a pseudogene. The CDR3 length is 11 residues. The CDR3 region is CASRVAGEKFF. The CDR3 DNA is TGTGCCAGCAGGGTAGCGGGAGAGAAGTTCTTC.

CDR3 DNA: TGCGCCAGCAGCTCCGGGGGGACAGGGGGCCACGAGCAGTACTTC. Amino acid sequence: CASSSGGTGGHEQYF. The chain carries TRBV5-1 and TRBJ2-7; TRBD1 matches 12 bases. Germline-derived CDR1 and CDR2 are SGHRS and YFSETQ. The CDR3 consists of 15 residues. V lost 3 bases to trimming and J lost 5 bases; unmatched junction nucleotides: 6.

The chain combines TRBV18 with TRBJ2-1, with TRBD2 as a possible D gene (6 bases). This CDR3 contains 14 residues. The V end was cut by 4 bases, the J end by 6 bases, with 13 bases between. Germline V lookup: CDR1 KGHSH, CDR2 LQKENI. CDR3 coding DNA: TGTGCCAGCTCACTTCTAAAGGGAGGCAATGAGCAGTTCTTC. It yields the protein CASSLLKGGNEQFF.

The CDR3, as DNA: TGTGCCAGCAGCTTGCCCCCGGACAGCTATGGCTACACCTTC. Protein sequence: CASSLPPDSYGYTF. The chain couples TRBV7-9 to TRBJ1-2, with D maybe TRBD1 (6 bases). The CDR3 consists of 14 residues. Germline assignment: CDR1 SEHNR and CDR2 FQNEAQ (reference sequence). V lost 3 bases and J 4 bases, leaving 12 bases between the germline ends.

V usage is TRBV19 and J usage is TRBJ2-5; weak D call: TRBD1 (6 bases). With 1 base removed from V and 2 bases from J, the gap between germline ends came to 11 bases. The CDR3 is made up of 15 amino acids. CDR1 and CDR2 (germline): LNHDA, SQIVND (reference sequence). The CDR3 here is CASSIGMGHQETQYF. In nucleotides, the CDR3 is TGTGCCAGTAGTATAGGCATGGGACATCAAGAGACCCAGTACTTC.

This clone was detected once. CDR3 region: CASIDSINEKLFF. CDR3 nucleotide sequence: TGTGCCAGCATAGACAGTATTAATGAAAAACTGTTTTTT. This chain links TRBV6-5 with TRBJ1-4, with TRBD1 as a possible D gene (5 bases). CDR3 length equals 13 residues. Looked up from germline, CDR1 is MNHEY and CDR2 is SVGAGI. V lost 7 bases and J 4 bases, leaving 10 bases between the germline ends.

This clone was counted only a few times. The V call is TRBV5-1, the J call TRBJ2-1, with D possibly being TRBD1 (6 bases). Germline V CDR1 and CDR2: SGHRS, YFSETQ. V lost 3 bases to trimming and J lost 6 bases, with 10 bases between them. There are 13 residues in the CDR3. The CDR3 bases are TGCGCCAGCAGCTGGCAACAGGGCAATGAGCAGTTCTTC. The encoded protein is CASSWQQGNEQFF.

The chain recombines TRBV9 with TRBJ2-7, with D tentatively TRBD1 or TRBD2 (5 bases each). The germline V gene encodes CDR1 SGDLS and CDR2 YYNGEE. This CDR3 is 14 amino acids long. The V gene lost 1 base and the J gene lost 9 bases, with 17 bases spanning the gap. The CDR3 sequence: CASSVKQDGLWQYF. The CDR3 nucleotides read TGTGCCAGCAGCGTAAAACAGGATGGACTTTGGCAGTACTTC.

This clone showed up just once. The CDR3 is CASSLAISGNTIYF. CDR3 nucleotides: TGTGCCAGCAGCTTAGCAATCTCTGGAAACACCATATATTTT. The gene calls are TRBV7-9 and TRBJ1-3; D unclear. V dropped 0 bases and J dropped 0 bases, with 3 bases sitting between them. Germline V gene lookup returns CDR1 SEHNR and CDR2 FQNEAQ (reference sequence). There are 14 residues in the CDR3. Full variable domain (rest looked up from reference TRBV7-9 and TRBJ1-3): DTGVSQNPRHKITKRGQNVTFRCDPISEHNRLYWYRQTLGQGPEFLTYFQNEAQLEKSRLLSDRFSAERPKGSFSTLEIQRTEQGDSAMYLCASSLAISGNTIYFGEGSWLTVV.

The rearrangement joins TRBV29-1 to TRBJ2-1; D gene unclear. The length of the CDR3 is 10 residues. Per the germline V gene, CDR1 is SQVTM and CDR2 is ANQGSEA. Trimming took 7 bases from V and 5 from J, leaving 6 bases between them. The CDR3 protein is CSGWDNEQFF. Here the CDR3 DNA reads TGCAGCGGGTGGGACAATGAGCAGTTCTTC.

This chain joins TRBV30 and TRBJ2-7, with D perhaps matching TRBD2 (5 bases). The CDR3 length is 13 residues. Germline V gene sequence: CDR1 GTSNPN, CDR2 SVGIG (reference sequence). V lost 1 base to trimming and J lost 2 bases, with 9 bases between them. The chain's CDR3 is CAWSASSAYEQYF. The CDR3 DNA is TGTGCCTGGAGTGCCAGTAGCGCCTACGAGCAGTACTTC.

The chain couples TRBV19 to TRBJ1-4; 10 bases are shared with TRBD1. V lost 6 bases and J lost 4; bases outside the gene matches: 5. Germline loops: CDR1 LNHDA, CDR2 SQIVND (reference sequence). CDR3 length: 15 residues. The CDR3 nucleotides are TGTGCCAGTAGCCCCCGGACAGGGGGTAATGAAAAACTGTTTTTT. It yields the protein CASSPRTGGNEKLFF.

Only one count was recorded for this clone. The chain uses TRBV4-2 and TRBJ2-3; unclear D gene. Trimming shortened V by 1 base and J by 0 bases, and 11 bases separated the two germline ends. The CDR3 extends over 16 amino acids. The germline V gene encodes CDR1 LGHNA and CDR2 YNFKEQ. CDR3 nucleotides: TGTGCCAGCAGCCAAGGAGCAGTGACTAGCACAGATACGCAGTATTTT. This sequence encodes CASSQGAVTSTDTQYF.

This clone was observed once. The CDR3 DNA follows: TGTGCCAGCAGTTTAAGGGGGGATATTAGCAATCAGCCCCAGCATTTT. Protein sequence: CASSLRGDISNQPQHF. The chain combines TRBV27 with TRBJ1-5, with D possibly matching TRBD1 (6 bases). Germline V gives CDR1 MNHEY, CDR2 SMNVEV (reference sequence). Trimming took off 2 bases at V and 0 bases at J, with 11 bases between the two ends. CDR3 length equals 16 residues.

The chain couples TRBV6-5 to TRBJ2-5; no definite D call. With 0 bases removed from V and 2 bases from J, the gap between germline ends came to 7 bases. The CDR3 has 14 amino acids. From germline, CDR1 is MNHEY and CDR2 SVGAGI. The DNA of the CDR3 is TGTGCCAGCAGTTACTCGTTAGGGCAAGAGACCCAGTACTTC. Its protein product is CASSYSLGQETQYF.

This chain joins TRBV10-3 and TRBJ2-7; D unresolved. CDR1 and CDR2 (germline): ENHRY, SYGVKD. The germline V and J ends were trimmed by 2 bases and 4 bases, with 12 bases remaining between them. This CDR3 has 14 residues. The CDR3 here is CAISEGEPPYEQYF. The CDR3 nucleotides are TGTGCCATCAGTGAGGGTGAGCCCCCTTACGAGCAGTACTTC.

The count of this clone is one. This sequence joins TRBV12-3 or TRBV12-4 and TRBJ1-2; D call uncertain. Trimming cost V 3 bases and J 7 bases, with 12 bases left between them. CDR3 length equals 13 residues. For the CDR3, the DNA is TGTGCCAGCAGTTTCACCGGGAGCGGTGGCTACACCTTC. Encoded protein: CASSFTGSGGYTF.

The chain carries TRBV12-3 or TRBV12-4 and TRBJ2-7; 7 nucleotides agree with TRBD2. The CDR3 covers 13 residues. The ends lost 1 base at V and 9 bases at J; junction bases unmatched: 6. CDR3 region: CASSLGEGGSQYF. The CDR3 nucleotides are TGTGCCAGCAGTTTAGGGGAGGGCGGTTCGCAGTACTTC.

This clone was found once. The chain links TRBV12-3 or TRBV12-4 to TRBJ2-7, with D tentatively TRBD2 (6 bases). Trimming shortened V by 6 bases and J by 1 base, and 10 bases separated the two germline ends. CDR3 size: 13 residues. Written as DNA, the CDR3 is TGTGCCAGCAGCCCCGGGGGTTCCTACGAGCAGTACTTC. It translates to CASSPGGSYEQYF.

The gene calls are TRBV11-2 and TRBJ1-6; no definite D call. V was clipped by 6 bases and J by 0 bases, with 9 bases between them. The CDR3 has 15 residues. Germline values: CDR1 SGHAT, CDR2 FQNNGV. The CDR3 DNA sequence: TGTGCCAGCAGTGGGGTGAGCTCCTATAATTCACCCCTCCACTTT. Its translation is CASSGVSSYNSPLHF.

The chain has TRBV18 and TRBJ1-5; D not resolved. V lost 3 bases and J 4 bases, leaving 10 bases between the germline ends. This CDR3 is built from 14 residues. Germline assignment: CDR1 KGHSH and CDR2 LQKENI. This CDR3 reads CASSPNSANQPQHF. In nucleotides, the CDR3 is TGTGCCAGCTCACCTAACTCGGCGAATCAGCCCCAGCATTTT.

As DNA, the CDR3 is TGTGCCAGCAGGGACGGCAATCAGCCCCAGCATTTT. It codes for CASRDGNQPQHF. This rearrangement joins TRBV28 to TRBJ1-5; no firm D call. Germline V gene data show CDR1 as MDHEN and CDR2 as SYDVKM. V lost 6 bases, J lost 2 bases, and 5 bases lay in between. The CDR3 totals 12 residues.